This T cell receptor beta chain was obtained from a study of T cell changes during pregnancy in multiple sclerosis. Trimming took off 4 bases at V and 0 bases at J, with 16 bases between the two ends. There are 16 residues in the CDR3. Per germline, CDR1 MGHRA and CDR2 YSYEKL. Here immunoSEQ multiplex PCR was the method, and the copy in TCRdb shows in-frame clones only, minus some. Among about 40,000 clones, around 90% were seen once, and the ten largest hold roughly 4.9%. This receptor was taken from a female donor in good health, enrolled as a control in a pregnancy study. J is TRBJ2-7 and V is TRBV4-1; possible D gene TRBD2, 6 bases. Material: peripheral blood, obtained in the first trimester of pregnancy. The CDR3 DNA reads TGCGCCAGCAGCCGGACGGTTAGCGGCCGCTCCTACGAGCAGTACTTC. This translates into CASSRTVSGRSYEQYF.